The next 13 T cell receptor beta chains were all read from a single sample in a study of blood T cell repertoires in COVID-19. Produced via immunoSEQ multiplex PCR; TCRdb's table is partial and in-frame only. Here the sample spans 200,000 to 250,000 clones, about 91% being singletons. The sample comprised peripheral blood. These TCRs come from a man aged 18 to 30 with active or convalescent COVID-19.

The chain carries TRBV6-2 or TRBV6-3 and TRBJ1-2; D is uncertain. This CDR3 is built from 11 residues. V lost 6 bases and J lost 5, with 7 bases in between. Per germline, CDR1 MNHEY and CDR2 SVGEGT. CDR3 DNA: TGTGCCAGCAGCACTTATTATGGCTACACCTTC. As protein: CASSTYYGYTF.

The chain employs TRBV18 and TRBJ2-5; D is unresolved. The CDR3 length is 14 residues. Germline CDR1 reads KGHSH; CDR2 reads LQKENI. Trimming removed 5 bases at V and 1 base at J, with 11 bases between. For the CDR3, the DNA is TGTGCCAGCTCAAATCGACTCACCCAAGAGACCCAGTACTTC. Translation: CASSNRLTQETQYF.

The rearrangement uses TRBV28 and TRBJ2-7, with TRBD2 matching over 14 bases. V lost 5 bases and J lost 3; bases outside the gene matches: 6. Germline assignment: CDR1 MDHEN and CDR2 SYDVKM. The length of the CDR3 is 16 residues. CDR3 protein: CASSPTGLAGVYEQYF. DNA for the CDR3: TGTGCCAGCAGTCCCACGGGACTAGCGGGAGTCTACGAGCAGTACTTC.

The V and J genes are TRBV10-2 and TRBJ1-5; 9 positions match TRBD1. The germline V gene encodes CDR1 WSHSY and CDR2 SAAADI. The CDR3 has 14 amino acids. Trimming cost V 5 bases and J 5 bases; bases outside gene matches: 4. This CDR3 is CASSRDRADQPQHF. The CDR3 DNA reads as TGCGCCAGCAGTAGGGACAGGGCCGATCAGCCCCAGCATTTT.

The rearrangement links TRBV7-9 to TRBJ2-7, with no clear D. Germline V gene sequence: CDR1 SEHNR, CDR2 FQNEAQ (reference sequence). This CDR3 has 15 residues. The ends were cut back, 6 bases at V and 0 bases at J, with 15 bases in the middle. CDR3 bases: TGTGCCAGCAGTCACAGCTTTCGGATCTCCTACGAGCAGTACTTC. Protein: CASSHSFRISYEQYF.

This chain links TRBV6-5 with TRBJ2-1; 7 bases are a match to TRBD1. This CDR3 spans 15 amino acids. CDR1 and CDR2 from the germline V gene are MNHEY and SVGAGI. J gave up 9 bases and V 2 bases, and 10 bases lay outside the gene matches. Here the CDR3 reads CASSYASGGWGEQFF. In nucleotides, the CDR3 is TGTGCCAGCAGTTACGCGTCAGGGGGTTGGGGTGAGCAGTTCTTC.

The chain uses TRBV2 and TRBJ2-2; the match to TRBD2 covers 8 bases. V gave up 7 bases and J gave up 0 bases; unmatched junction bases: 4. Per germline, CDR1 SNHLY and CDR2 FYNNEI. CDR3 length: 15 residues. CDR3 in DNA: TGTGCCAGCAACCCGGGGGGGACGAACACCGGGGAGCTGTTTTTT. Translating it yields CASNPGGTNTGELFF.

The chain recombines TRBV5-1 with TRBJ1-1; D is uncertain. Germline loops: CDR1 SGHRS, CDR2 YFSETQ. The V and J ends lost 2 bases and 1 base respectively, with 9 bases between them. The CDR3 spans 14 residues. CDR3 region: CASSLANSNTEAFF. CDR3 DNA: TGCGCCAGCAGCTTAGCCAACTCGAACACTGAAGCTTTCTTT.

This sequence joins TRBV30 and TRBJ1-2, with TRBD1 as a possible D gene (5 bases). Germline-derived CDR1 and CDR2 are GTSNPN and SVGIG (reference sequence). Trimming left V 3 bases short and J 6 bases short, with 11 bases between. The CDR3 is 12 amino acids. As DNA, the CDR3 is TGTGCCTGGAGCCCAGGGACTCATGGCTACACCTTC. Its protein product is CAWSPGTHGYTF.

The chain has TRBV4-1 and TRBJ2-3; 9 bases agree with TRBD1. CDR3 length: 17 amino acids. Per the germline V gene, CDR1 is MGHRA and CDR2 is YSYEKL. V lost 0 bases and J lost 0; bases outside the gene matches: 4. The CDR3 DNA reads as TGCGCCAGCAGCCAAGATGGGGACAGGGTGAGCACAGATACGCAGTATTTT. This gives the protein CASSQDGDRVSTDTQYF.

This clone was counted a single time. The junction does not match germline at one end; this may be a read error. This sequence joins TRBV2 and TRBJ1-1; the match to TRBD1 covers 9 bases. The length of the CDR3 is 11 residues. Germline V gene lookup returns CDR1 SNHLY and CDR2 FYNNEI. CDR3 DNA: TGTGCCAGCAGTGGGCCGGGACAGGGAAACTTT. This encodes CASSGPGQGNF.

This chain joins TRBV2 and TRBJ2-4; possibly TRBD1 for D (5 bases). The CDR3 contains 13 residues. Per the germline V gene, CDR1 is SNHLY and CDR2 is FYNNEI. Deletions cut 4 bases from V and 1 base from J, with 5 bases between. CDR3 nucleotide sequence: TGTGCCAGCAGTGGACAGGCCAAAAACATTCAGTACTTC. Translated: CASSGQAKNIQYF.

The chain employs TRBV2 and TRBJ1-2, with a weak D call TRBD1 (6 bases). The CDR3 sequence is 14 residues long. The germline V and J ends were trimmed by 1 base and 4 bases, with 10 bases remaining between them. Germline V CDR1 and CDR2: SNHLY, FYNNEI. CDR3 loop: CASSEGGRGYGYTF. CDR3 sequence (DNA): TGTGCCAGCAGTGAAGGCGGCAGGGGCTATGGCTACACCTTC.